The T cell receptor (beta chain) under discussion was sequenced for a study of blood T cell repertoires in COVID-19 (TCRdb year 2020). Regarding the research as a whole: Samples from collaborators originated in the United States, Italy and Spain and spanned both the acute and convalescent phases of COVID-19. The prospective study material was composed of cDNA or gDNA derived from T cells, B-cell-depleted T cells, or PBMCs. Subjects who had been exposed to COVID-19, were actively infected with it, or had recovered from it provided the deeply sampled blood TCRbeta repertoires that made up the dataset. The repertoires were released in a freely available public database meant as a resource for research on the immune response to SARS-CoV-2. The samples were drawn from two sources: the first 160 participants of the ongoing ImmuneRACE study, and 950 to 1,500 subjects contributed by 6 global collaborators. A de-identified subject ID, COVID-19 status, age in years and sex were almost always included in the sample metadata. Where available, HLA class I and class II types were taken from metadata supplied by the sample provider and were not determined by assay-based typing. Results the study describes overall, beyond this receptor: How much clinical and demographic metadata was included differed by source and by participant, and the metadata was provided uncurated.

TCRbeta CDR3 regions were amplified from genomic DNA using the immunoSEQ Assay, a bias-controlled multiplex PCR. Per the original workflow: The number of nucleated cells in each sample was estimated from the amplification of reference gene primers within the assay. To quantify the absolute abundance of each unique TCRbeta CDR3 rearrangement, sequence reads were collapsed and filtered. For each sample, productive Simpson clonality was calculated as the square root of Simpson's diversity index across productive rearrangements. TCRdb mirrors the immuneACCESS table, restricted to in-frame sequences. Some clones are absent from its copies; in checked studies, under half trace to an unresolved V gene, and the reason for the others is unknown. V, J and clone size were drawn from that table, and D and trimming were deduced from the DNA. In all, the sample holds around 210,000 clones, and almost 85% of those were seen once. The biggest ten clones account for 5.1% of the sample.

At one collaborating source in Seattle, patients were enrolled during active infection and were followed longitudinally through the course of disease. The collaborating institutions used their own protocols to collect whole blood in K2EDTA tubes. Collaborator samples were shipped for TCRbeta analysis as frozen whole blood, isolated PBMCs, or DNA extracted from either sample type. Reading from cysteine to phenylalanine, the CDR3 counts 18 amino acids. The only DNA kept is the CDR3, 54 bases in frame from the first base. Points on this clone: The target of this receptor is not known. Base qualities are not provided; no much larger clone lies one nucleotide away.

Input material: peripheral blood. The source is a middle-aged man with COVID-19, enrolled during active disease. The sequence links TRBV21-1 to TRBJ2-3; TRBD2, as called in the table, went unchecked against the DNA. TRBV21-1 constitutes a pseudogene. This receptor carries the CDR3 CASSKRDPRGYGTDTQYF. The nucleotide sequence is given as TGTGCCAGCAGCAAAAGGGACCCACGGGGGTACGGCACAGATACGCAGTATTTT.